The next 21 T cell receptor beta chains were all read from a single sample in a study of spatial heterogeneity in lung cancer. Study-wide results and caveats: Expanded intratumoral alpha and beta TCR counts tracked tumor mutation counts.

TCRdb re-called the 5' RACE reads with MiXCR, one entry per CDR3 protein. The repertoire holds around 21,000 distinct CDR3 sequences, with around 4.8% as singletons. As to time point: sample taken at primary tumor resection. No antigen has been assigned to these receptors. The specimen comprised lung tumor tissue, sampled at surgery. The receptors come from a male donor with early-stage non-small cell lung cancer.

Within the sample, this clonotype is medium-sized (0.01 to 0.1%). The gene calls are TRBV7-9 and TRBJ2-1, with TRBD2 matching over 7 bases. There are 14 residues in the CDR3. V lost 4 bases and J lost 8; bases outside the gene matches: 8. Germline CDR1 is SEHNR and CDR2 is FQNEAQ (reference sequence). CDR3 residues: CASSWGLLRDEQFF. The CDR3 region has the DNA TGTGCCAGCAGCTGGGGACTACTTAGGGATGAGCAGTTCTTC.

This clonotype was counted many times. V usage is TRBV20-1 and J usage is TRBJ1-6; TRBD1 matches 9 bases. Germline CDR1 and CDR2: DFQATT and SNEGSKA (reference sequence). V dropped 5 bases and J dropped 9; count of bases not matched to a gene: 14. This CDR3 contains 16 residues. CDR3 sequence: CSALTAGQGRFSPLHF. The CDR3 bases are TGCAGTGCTCTGACTGCGGGACAGGGAAGGTTTTCACCCCTCCACTTT.

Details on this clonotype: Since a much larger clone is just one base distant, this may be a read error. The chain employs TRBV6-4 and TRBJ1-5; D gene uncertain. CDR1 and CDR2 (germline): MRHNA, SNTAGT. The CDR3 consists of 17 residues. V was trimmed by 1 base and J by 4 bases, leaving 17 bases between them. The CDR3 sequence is CASSDYEDWGGNQPQHF. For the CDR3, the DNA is TGTGCCAGCAGTGACTATGAAGACTGGGGAGGTAATCAGCCCCAGCATTTT.

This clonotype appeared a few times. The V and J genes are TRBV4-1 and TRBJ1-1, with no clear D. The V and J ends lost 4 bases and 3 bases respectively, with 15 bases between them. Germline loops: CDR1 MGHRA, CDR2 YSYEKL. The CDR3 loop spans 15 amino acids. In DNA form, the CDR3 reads TGCGCCAGCAGCCCAAATCCGGGTATGCACACTGAAGCTTTCTTT. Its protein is CASSPNPGMHTEAFF.

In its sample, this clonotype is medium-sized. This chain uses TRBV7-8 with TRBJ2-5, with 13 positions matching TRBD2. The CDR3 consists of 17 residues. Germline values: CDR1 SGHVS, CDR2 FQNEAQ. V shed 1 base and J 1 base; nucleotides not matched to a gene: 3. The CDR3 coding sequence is TGTGCCAGCAGCTTAGGTGGACTAGCGGGGGTCCAAGAGACCCAGTACTTC. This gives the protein CASSLGGLAGVQETQYF.

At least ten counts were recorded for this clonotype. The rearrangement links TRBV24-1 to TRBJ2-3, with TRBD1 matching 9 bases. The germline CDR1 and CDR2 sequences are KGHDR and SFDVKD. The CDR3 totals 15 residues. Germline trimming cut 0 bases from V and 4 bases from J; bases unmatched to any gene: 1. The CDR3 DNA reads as TGTGCCACCAGTGATTTGACAGGGGGCGCAGATACGCAGTATTTT. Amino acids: CATSDLTGGADTQYF.

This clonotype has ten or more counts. For the CDR3, the DNA is TGTGCCAGCAGCTCGATAGGGGGGAGCCGGCCGAACACTGAAGCTTTCTTT. Translation gives CASSSIGGSRPNTEAFF. The genes are TRBV7-9 and TRBJ1-1, with D perhaps matching TRBD1 (6 bases). V shed 4 bases and J shed 1 base, with 19 bases lying between them. Per the germline V gene, CDR1 is SEHNR and CDR2 is FQNEAQ (reference sequence). CDR3 size: 17 residues.

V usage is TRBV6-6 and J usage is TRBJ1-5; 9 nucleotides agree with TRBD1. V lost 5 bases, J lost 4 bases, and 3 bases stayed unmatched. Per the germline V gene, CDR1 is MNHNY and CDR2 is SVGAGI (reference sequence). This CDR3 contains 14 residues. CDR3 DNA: TGTGCCAGCAGTCGGACAGGGGAGAATCAGCCCCAGCATTTT. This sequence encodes CASSRTGENQPQHF.

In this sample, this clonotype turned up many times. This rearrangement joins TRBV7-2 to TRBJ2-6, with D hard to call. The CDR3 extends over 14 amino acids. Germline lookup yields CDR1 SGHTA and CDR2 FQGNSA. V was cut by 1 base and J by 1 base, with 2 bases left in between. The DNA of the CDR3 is TGTGCCAGCAGCTTAGTGTCTGGGGCCAACGTCCTGACTTTC. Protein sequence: CASSLVSGANVLTF.

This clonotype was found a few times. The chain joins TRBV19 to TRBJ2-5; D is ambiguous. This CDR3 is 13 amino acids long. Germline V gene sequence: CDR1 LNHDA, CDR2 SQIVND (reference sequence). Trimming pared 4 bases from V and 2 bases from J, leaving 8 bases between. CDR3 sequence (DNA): TGTGCCAGTAGTAAGCTAGATCAAGAGACCCAGTACTTC. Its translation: CASSKLDQETQYF. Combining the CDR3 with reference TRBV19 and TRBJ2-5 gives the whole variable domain DGGITQSPKYLFRKEGQNVTLSCEQNLNHDAMYWYRQDPGQGLRLIYYSQIVNDFQKGDIAEGYSVSREKKESFPLTVTSAQKNPTAFYLCASSKLDQETQYFGPGTRLLVL.

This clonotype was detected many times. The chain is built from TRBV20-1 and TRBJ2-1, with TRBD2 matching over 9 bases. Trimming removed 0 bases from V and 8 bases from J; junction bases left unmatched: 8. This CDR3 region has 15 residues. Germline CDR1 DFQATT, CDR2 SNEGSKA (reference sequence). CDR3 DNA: TGCAGTGCTAGAGAAGGACTAGCGAGATTCTATGAGCAGTTCTTC. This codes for CSAREGLARFYEQFF.

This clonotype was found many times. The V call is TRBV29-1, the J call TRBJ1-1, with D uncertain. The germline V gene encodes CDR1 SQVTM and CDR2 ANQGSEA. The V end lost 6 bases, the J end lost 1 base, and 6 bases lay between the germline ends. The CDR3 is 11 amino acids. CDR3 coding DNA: TGCAGCGTCATCGGGAACACTGAAGCTTTCTTT. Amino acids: CSVIGNTEAFF. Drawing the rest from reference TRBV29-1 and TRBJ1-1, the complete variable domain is SAVISQKPSRDICQRGTSLTIQCQVDSQVTMMFWYRQQPGQSLTLIATANQGSEATYESGFVIDKFPISRPNLTFSTLTVSNMSPEDSSIYLCSVIGNTEAFFGQGTRLTVV.

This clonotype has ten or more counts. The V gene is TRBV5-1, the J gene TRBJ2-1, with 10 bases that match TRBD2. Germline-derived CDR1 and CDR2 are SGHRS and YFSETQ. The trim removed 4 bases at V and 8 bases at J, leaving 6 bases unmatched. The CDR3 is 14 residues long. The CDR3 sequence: CASSTTSGKYEQFF. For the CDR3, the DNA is TGCGCCAGCAGCACAACTAGCGGGAAGTATGAGCAGTTCTTC.

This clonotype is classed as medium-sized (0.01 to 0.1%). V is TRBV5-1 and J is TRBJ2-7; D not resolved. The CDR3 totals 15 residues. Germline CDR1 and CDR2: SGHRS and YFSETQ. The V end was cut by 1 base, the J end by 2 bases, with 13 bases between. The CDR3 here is CASSLNRELTYEQYF. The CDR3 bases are TGCGCCAGCAGCTTGAACAGAGAGCTAACCTACGAGCAGTACTTC.

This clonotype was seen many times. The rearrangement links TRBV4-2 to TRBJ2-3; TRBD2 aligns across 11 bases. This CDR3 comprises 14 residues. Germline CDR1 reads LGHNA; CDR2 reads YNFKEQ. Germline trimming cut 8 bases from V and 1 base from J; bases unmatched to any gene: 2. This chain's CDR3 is CASSTSGGTDTQYF. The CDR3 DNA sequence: TGTGCCAGCTCGACTAGCGGGGGCACAGATACGCAGTATTTT.

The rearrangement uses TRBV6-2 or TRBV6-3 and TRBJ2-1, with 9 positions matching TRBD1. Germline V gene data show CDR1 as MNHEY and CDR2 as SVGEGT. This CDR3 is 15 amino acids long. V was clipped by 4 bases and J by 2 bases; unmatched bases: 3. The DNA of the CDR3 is TGTGCCAGCAGTTGGGACAGGGTCACCTACAATGAGCAGTTCTTC. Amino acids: CASSWDRVTYNEQFF.

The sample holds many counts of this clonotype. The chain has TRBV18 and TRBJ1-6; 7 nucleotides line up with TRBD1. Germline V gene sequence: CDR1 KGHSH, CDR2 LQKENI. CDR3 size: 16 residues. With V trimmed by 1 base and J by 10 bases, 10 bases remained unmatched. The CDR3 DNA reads TGTGCCAGCTCACCACGGGGGGGACAGCTGCGGTCACCCCTCCACTTT. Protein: CASSPRGGQLRSPLHF.

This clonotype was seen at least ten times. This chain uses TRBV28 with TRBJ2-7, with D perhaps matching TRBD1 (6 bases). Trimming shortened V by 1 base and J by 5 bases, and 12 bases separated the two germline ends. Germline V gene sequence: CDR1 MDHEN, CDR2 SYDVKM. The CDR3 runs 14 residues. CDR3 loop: CASSLYQGRDEQYF. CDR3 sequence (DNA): TGTGCCAGCAGTTTATACCAGGGGCGGGACGAGCAGTACTTC.

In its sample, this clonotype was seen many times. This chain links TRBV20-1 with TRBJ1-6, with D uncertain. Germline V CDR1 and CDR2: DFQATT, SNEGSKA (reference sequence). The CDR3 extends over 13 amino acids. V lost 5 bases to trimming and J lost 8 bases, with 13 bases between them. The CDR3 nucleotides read TGCAGTGCTGGTTTCGGGGAATATTCACCCCTCCACTTT. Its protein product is CSAGFGEYSPLHF.

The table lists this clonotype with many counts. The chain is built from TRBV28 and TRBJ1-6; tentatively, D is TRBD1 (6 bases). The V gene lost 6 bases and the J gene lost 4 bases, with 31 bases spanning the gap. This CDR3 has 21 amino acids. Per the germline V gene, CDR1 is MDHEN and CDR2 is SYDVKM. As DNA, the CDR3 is TGTGCCAGCAGGTCCGGCTTCGGGGGCCGACCCGGCCGGAGATATAATTCACCCCTCCACTTT. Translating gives CASRSGFGGRPGRRYNSPLHF.

The CDR3 loop is CASSLREAGVTNEKLFF. The CDR3 DNA reads TGTGCCAGCAGCTTACGAGAAGCGGGGGTAACTAATGAAAAACTGTTTTTT. The V call is TRBV7-9, the J call TRBJ1-4; maybe TRBD1 (5 bases). The germline V and J ends were trimmed by 2 bases and 1 base, with 14 bases remaining between them. The CDR3 is made up of 17 amino acids. CDR1 and CDR2 (germline): SEHNR, FQNEAQ (reference sequence).